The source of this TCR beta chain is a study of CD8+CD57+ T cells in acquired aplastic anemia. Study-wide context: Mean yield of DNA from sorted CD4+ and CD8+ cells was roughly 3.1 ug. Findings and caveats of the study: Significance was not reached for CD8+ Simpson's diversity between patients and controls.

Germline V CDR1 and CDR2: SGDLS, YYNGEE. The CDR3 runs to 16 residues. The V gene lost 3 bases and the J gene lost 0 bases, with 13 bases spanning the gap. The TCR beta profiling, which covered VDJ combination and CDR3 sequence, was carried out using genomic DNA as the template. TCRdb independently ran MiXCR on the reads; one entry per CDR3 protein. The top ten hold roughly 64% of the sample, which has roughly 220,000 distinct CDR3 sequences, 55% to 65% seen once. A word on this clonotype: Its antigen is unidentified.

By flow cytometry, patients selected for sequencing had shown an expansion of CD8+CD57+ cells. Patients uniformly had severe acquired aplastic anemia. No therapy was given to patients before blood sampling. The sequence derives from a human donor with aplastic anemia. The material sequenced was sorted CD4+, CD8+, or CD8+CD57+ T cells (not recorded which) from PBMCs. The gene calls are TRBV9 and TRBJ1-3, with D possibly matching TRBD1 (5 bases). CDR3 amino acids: CASSAQQVSSGNTIYF. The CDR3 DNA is TGTGCCAGCAGCGCCCAACAGGTTAGCTCTGGAAACACCATATATTTT.